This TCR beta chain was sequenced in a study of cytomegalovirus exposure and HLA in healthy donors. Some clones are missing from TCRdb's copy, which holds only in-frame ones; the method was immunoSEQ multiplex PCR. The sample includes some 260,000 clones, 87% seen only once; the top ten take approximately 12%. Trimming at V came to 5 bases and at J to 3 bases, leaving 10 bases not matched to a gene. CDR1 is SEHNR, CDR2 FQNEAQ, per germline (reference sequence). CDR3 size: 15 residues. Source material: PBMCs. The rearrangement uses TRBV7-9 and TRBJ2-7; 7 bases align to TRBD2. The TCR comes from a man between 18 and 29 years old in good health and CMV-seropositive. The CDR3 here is CASSPPSGGYYEQYF. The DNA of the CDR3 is TGTGCCAGCAGCCCTCCTAGCGGAGGTTACTACGAGCAGTACTTC.